This T cell receptor beta chain was captured by sequencing in a study of cytomegalovirus exposure and HLA in healthy donors. The CDR3 has 15 residues. V lost 3 bases and J lost 7; bases outside the gene matches: 8. Germline CDR1 and CDR2: LNHDA and SQIVND (reference sequence). This PCR relied on a set of 60 Vbeta primers and 13 Jbeta primers. Produced via immunoSEQ multiplex PCR; TCRdb's table is partial and in-frame only. Among about 150,000 clones listed, about 75% were seen once. Input material: PBMCs. The TCR was taken from a man in his thirties or forties in good health and CMV-seronegative. The chain employs TRBV19 and TRBJ2-1, with 8 bases fitting TRBD2. The chain's CDR3 is CASSIGTSGLNEQFF. CDR3 DNA: TGTGCCAGTAGTATTGGAACTAGCGGTCTGAATGAGCAGTTCTTC.